The 23 T cell receptor beta chains in this list originate from one sample, sequenced in a study of cytomegalovirus exposure and HLA in healthy donors. PCR employed 60 Vbeta and 13 Jbeta primers. The protocol was immunoSEQ multiplex PCR, while the TCRdb copy is restricted to in-frame clones and leaves out a portion. The table shows approximately 97,000 clones, with 65% to 90% occurring only once. Sequencing used PBMCs. The receptor set was obtained from a woman between 65 and 79 years old in good health and CMV-seropositive.

This sequence joins TRBV7-8 and TRBJ2-7, with D possibly TRBD1 on 6 matching bases. Germline values: CDR1 SGHVS, CDR2 FQNEAQ. The V gene lost 5 bases and the J gene lost 0 bases, with 17 bases spanning the gap. The CDR3 spans 16 residues. CDR3 nucleotide sequence: TGTGCCAGCAGCGCCACCCGGGACACCCGCTCCTACGAGCAGTACTTC. Protein: CASSATRDTRSYEQYF.

The gene calls are TRBV7-9 and TRBJ1-2; TRBD1 is a possible D gene (5 bases). The CDR3 covers 14 residues. V shed 4 bases and J shed 6 bases, with 15 bases lying between them. In germline, CDR1 is SEHNR, CDR2 FQNEAQ (reference sequence). The CDR3 region has the DNA TGTGCCAGCAGCTCAAAGACAGCTATCGATGGCTACACCTTC. It is translated as CASSSKTAIDGYTF.

This clone is classed as medium-sized. The CDR3 region is CALGRLPRNEQFF. CDR3 DNA: TGTGCCCTTGGCCGGCTTCCGAGGAATGAGCAGTTCTTC. This chain links TRBV7-9 with TRBJ2-1; D call uncertain. V was trimmed by 11 bases and J by 7 bases, leaving 18 bases between them. Germline V CDR1 and CDR2: SEHNR, FQNEAQ (reference sequence). The CDR3 spans 13 residues.

The table lists this clone with a few counts. The chain has TRBV30 and TRBJ1-2, with 7 positions matching TRBD1. Germline CDR1 is GTSNPN and CDR2 is SVGIG (reference sequence). V lost 0 bases, J lost 6 bases, and 7 bases stayed unmatched. The CDR3 is made up of 14 amino acids. CDR3 protein: CAWSVMGQSDGYTF. CDR3 bases: TGTGCCTGGAGTGTAATGGGACAGTCGGATGGCTACACCTTC.

The V and J genes are TRBV6-1 and TRBJ2-7; 7 bases match TRBD1. The V and J ends lost 7 bases and 6 bases, in that order; junction bases with no gene match: 15. Germline-derived CDR1 and CDR2 are MNHNS and SASEGT. The CDR3 has 15 amino acids. CDR3 loop: CASIVETGFASEQYF. The CDR3 DNA is TGTGCCAGCATAGTCGAGACAGGGTTTGCAAGCGAGCAGTACTTC.

The V and J genes are TRBV5-5 and TRBJ1-2; D perhaps matches TRBD1 (6 bases). The germline gives CDR1 SGHKS, CDR2 YYEKEE (reference sequence). This CDR3 has 14 residues. V lost 1 base to trimming and J lost 6 bases, with 13 bases between them. The CDR3 bases are TGTGCCAGCAGCTTGAATTCACAGGGTGATGGCTACACCTTC. Its protein product is CASSLNSQGDGYTF.

The J gene is TRBJ1-1, the V gene TRBV11-3, with D possibly TRBD1 on 5 matching bases. CDR3 length equals 19 residues. The V and J ends lost 1 base and 4 bases respectively, with 25 bases between them. In germline, CDR1 is SGHNT, CDR2 YENEEA. CDR3 bases: TGTGCCAGCAGCTTAGGGGGTTTGGCAGGGCGGACGCTGAGCACTGAAGCTTTCTTT. Its translation: CASSLGGLAGRTLSTEAFF.

The J gene is TRBJ2-2, the V gene TRBV11-2, with unresolved D. Germline V gene sequence: CDR1 SGHAT, CDR2 FQNNGV. V was clipped by 5 bases and J by 4 bases, with 11 bases between them. The length of the CDR3 is 14 residues. CDR3 DNA: TGTGCCAGCAGCCTAGGTAGAAGCACCGGGGAGCTGTTTTTT. Translated: CASSLGRSTGELFF.

This chain uses TRBV19 with TRBJ1-5; 7 bases are a match to TRBD1. This CDR3 is built from 14 residues. V lost 10 bases to trimming and J lost 4 bases; unmatched junction nucleotides: 10. Germline CDR1 LNHDA, CDR2 SQIVND (reference sequence). CDR3 protein: CATNQGGLNQPQHF. DNA of the CDR3: TGTGCCACCAACCAAGGGGGCTTAAATCAGCCCCAGCATTTT.

V gene TRBV5-4 combines with J gene TRBJ2-7; D is uncertain. V lost 3 bases to trimming and J lost 0 bases, with 7 bases between them. Germline V lookup: CDR1 SGHNT, CDR2 YYREEE (reference sequence). The CDR3 runs to 13 residues. The CDR3 DNA is TGTGCCAGCAGCTCCGGGTCCTCCTACGAGCAGTACTTC. Amino acid sequence: CASSSGSSYEQYF.

This chain uses TRBV6-5 with TRBJ2-2, with 10 bases lining up with TRBD1. CDR1 is MNHEY and CDR2 is SVGAGI in the germline V gene. Germline trimming cut 6 bases from V and 3 bases from J; bases unmatched to any gene: 1. The CDR3 contains 14 residues. The CDR3 loop reads CASRGQGDTGELFF. The DNA for the CDR3 is TGTGCCAGCAGAGGACAGGGGGACACCGGGGAGCTGTTTTTT.

This clone has only one observation. V gene TRBV18 combines with J gene TRBJ1-3; D is perhaps TRBD1 (6 bases). The CDR3 loop spans 17 amino acids. The V gene lost 1 base and the J gene lost 0 bases, with 13 bases spanning the gap. Per the germline V gene, CDR1 is KGHSH and CDR2 is LQKENI. CDR3 in amino acids: CASSPQTGSFSGNTIYF. Here the CDR3 DNA reads TGTGCCAGCTCACCACAAACAGGGTCCTTCTCTGGAAACACCATATATTTT.

This clone was observed a single time. The chain has TRBV14 and TRBJ2-7, with D possibly matching TRBD2 (5 bases). The CDR3 length is 15 residues. Germline V CDR1 and CDR2: SGHDN, FVKESK. With 4 bases removed from V and 3 bases from J, the gap between germline ends came to 16 bases. The CDR3: CASSLTAGILYEQYF. DNA of the CDR3: TGTGCCAGCAGCCTCACGGCCGGGATTCTCTACGAGCAGTACTTC.

The chain has TRBV5-4 and TRBJ2-1; TRBD1 agrees at 10 bases. Germline CDR1 SGHNT, CDR2 YYREEE (reference sequence). V lost 3 bases to trimming and J lost 0 bases; unmatched junction nucleotides: 6. This CDR3 spans 17 amino acids. CDR3 amino acids: CASSSSGTGVSYNEQFF. As DNA, the CDR3 is TGTGCCAGCAGCTCCTCCGGGACAGGGGTCTCCTACAATGAGCAGTTCTTC.

The chain couples TRBV7-9 to TRBJ2-3; no clear D. The germline CDR1 and CDR2 sequences are SEHNR and FQNEAQ (reference sequence). The germline V and J ends were trimmed by 1 base and 2 bases, with 7 bases remaining between them. The CDR3 spans 14 residues. The DNA of the CDR3 is TGTGCCAGCAGCTTAGTTCAGTACACAGATACGCAGTATTTT. This sequence encodes CASSLVQYTDTQYF.

The chain is built from TRBV6-4 and TRBJ2-7; D is unresolved. The V and J ends lost 8 bases and 5 bases respectively, with 19 bases between them. Per germline, CDR1 MRHNA and CDR2 SNTAGT. The length of the CDR3 is 14 residues. The CDR3 sequence: CASLRDLTLDEQYF. The DNA for the CDR3 is TGTGCCAGCCTCCGAGACTTAACCTTGGACGAGCAGTACTTC.

This chain joins TRBV9 and TRBJ2-1; perhaps TRBD2 as D (5 bases). Trimming pared 3 bases from V and 0 bases from J, leaving 13 bases between. The CDR3 length is 16 residues. Germline V gives CDR1 SGDLS, CDR2 YYNGEE. The CDR3 region is CASSDRSASSYNEQFF. The DNA for the CDR3 is TGTGCCAGCAGCGACCGTAGCGCAAGCTCCTACAATGAGCAGTTCTTC.

Comment on this clone: A junction boundary mismatches the germline segment, possibly from a read error. The chain joins TRBV7-9 to TRBJ1-5, with a possible D match to TRBD1 (6 bases). Germline CDR1 SEHNR, CDR2 FQNEAQ (reference sequence). The length of the CDR3 is 13 residues. The CDR3 spells CASRRDTNQRQHF. CDR3 DNA: TGTGCCAGCAGAAGGGACACCAATCAGCGCCAGCATTTT.

The count of this clone is one. This chain links TRBV18 with TRBJ2-7, with D possibly being TRBD2 (5 bases). Trimming took off 3 bases at V and 7 bases at J, with 16 bases between the two ends. Germline V gene sequence: CDR1 KGHSH, CDR2 LQKENI. CDR3 length: 14 amino acids. CDR3 nucleotide sequence: TGTGCCAGCTCACCCTTAGGTGAGCGGAGGGAGCAGTACTTC. Protein product: CASSPLGERREQYF.

The chain uses TRBV2 and TRBJ2-1; 13 bases are shared with TRBD2. V gave up 3 bases and J gave up 8 bases; unmatched junction bases: 1. Germline V gives CDR1 SNHLY, CDR2 FYNNEI. The length of the CDR3 is 14 residues. CDR3 amino acids: CASSDTSGRDEQFF. CDR3 sequence (DNA): TGTGCCAGCAGTGACACTAGCGGGAGGGATGAGCAGTTCTTC.

The chain combines TRBV7-9 with TRBJ1-1, with TRBD1 as a possible D gene (6 bases). CDR3 length: 13 residues. Germline lookup yields CDR1 SEHNR and CDR2 FQNEAQ (reference sequence). Between the trimmed V and J ends, which lost 5 bases and 3 bases, there was a span of 10 bases. The CDR3 spells CASSPTGDTEAFF. Written as DNA, the CDR3 is TGTGCCAGCAGCCCGACAGGAGACACTGAAGCTTTCTTT.

The chain recombines TRBV5-4 with TRBJ1-2, with TRBD1 matching over 7 bases. The germline V gene encodes CDR1 SGHNT and CDR2 YYREEE (reference sequence). V lost 0 bases, J lost 6 bases, and 2 bases stayed unmatched. CDR3 size: 13 residues. CDR3 DNA sequence: TGTGCCAGCAGCTTGGGACAGGGAGATGGCTACACCTTC. It encodes CASSLGQGDGYTF.

The gene calls are TRBV9 and TRBJ2-2; 8 positions agree with TRBD2. The germline V gene encodes CDR1 SGDLS and CDR2 YYNGEE. The CDR3 contains 18 residues. The V and J ends lost 2 bases and 5 bases, in that order; junction bases with no gene match: 14. The chain's CDR3 is CASSVLAGFLSGTGELFF. CDR3 bases: TGTGCCAGCAGCGTTTTAGCGGGATTTCTCTCGGGAACCGGGGAGCTGTTTTTT.